This is a list of T cell receptor beta chains from one sample in a study of T cell responses to AZD1222 COVID-19 vaccine. Measured with immunoSEQ multiplex PCR; TCRdb has only the in-frame clones, and not every one. The table shows about 140,000 clones, with under 95% occurring only once. Sequenced here: peripheral blood, sampled on day 0 of AZD1222 vaccination. The source is an adult in good health. Each CDR3 is given with its conserved first and last residue. A D gene is named only where the DNA matches it firmly. Expanded clones are given a class, and other clones once, few, many or no size at all.

j_gene: TRBJ1-5
abundance: NA
v_gene: TRBV7-2
len: 15
d_gene: NA
CDR3nt: TGTGCCAGCAGCTTAGTCGTAGGGATCGTTCAGCCCCAGCATTTT
CDR3aa: CASSLVVGIVQPQHF

j_gene: TRBJ1-4
abundance: NA
v_gene: TRBV5-6
len: 14
d_gene: NA
CDR3nt: TGTGCCAGCCAATGGGACCCAACTAATGAAAAACTGTTTTTT
CDR3aa: CASQWDPTNEKLFF

j_gene: TRBJ2-3
abundance: NA
v_gene: TRBV19
len: 15
d_gene: NA
CDR3nt: TGTGCCAGTAGCCCAGGGGCGGGAGCGGGAGATACGCAGTATTTT
CDR3aa: CASSPGAGAGDTQYF

j_gene: TRBJ1-1
abundance: NA
v_gene: TRBV19
len: 13
d_gene: NA
CDR3nt: TGTGCCAGTAGCCCACCAAAAGGGACTGAAGCTTTCTTT
CDR3aa: CASSPPKGTEAFF

j_gene: TRBJ1-6
abundance: NA
v_gene: TRBV11-1
len: 13
d_gene: TRBD1
CDR3nt: TGTGCCAGCAGCTTAGAGACTGGACAGGCCCTCCACTTT
CDR3aa: CASSLETGQALHF

j_gene: TRBJ2-3
abundance: NA
v_gene: TRBV2
len: 12
d_gene: TRBD2
CDR3nt: TGTGCCAGCAGACGGGAGGGAGGTACGCAGTATTTT
CDR3aa: CASRREGGTQYF

j_gene: TRBJ2-3
abundance: NA
v_gene: TRBV20-1
len: 15
d_gene: TRBD2
CDR3nt: TGCAGTGCTAGTCCCGGGACTACCTTCGCAGATACGCAGTATTTT
CDR3aa: CSASPGTTFADTQYF

j_gene: TRBJ1-6
abundance: NA
v_gene: TRBV5-1
len: 13
d_gene: NA
CDR3nt: TGCGCCAGCAGCTTGGGGCCTAATTCACCCCTCCACTTT
CDR3aa: CASSLGPNSPLHF

j_gene: TRBJ1-2
abundance: NA
v_gene: TRBV23-1
len: 14
d_gene: NA
CDR3nt: TGCGCCAGCCTTGACAGCATCCCTAACTATGGCTACACCTTC
CDR3aa: CASLDSIPNYGYTF

j_gene: TRBJ1-1
abundance: NA
v_gene: TRBV6-5
len: 15
d_gene: TRBD1
CDR3nt: TGTGCCAGCAGTTACGGGACAGGAGCGAACACTGAAGCTTTCTTT
CDR3aa: CASSYGTGANTEAFF

j_gene: TRBJ1-5
abundance: NA
v_gene: TRBV7-2
len: 14
d_gene: NA
CDR3nt: TGTGCCAGCAGCCCAGCGGGGGACAATCAGCCCCAGCATTTT
CDR3aa: CASSPAGDNQPQHF

j_gene: TRBJ1-3
abundance: NA
v_gene: TRBV3-1/TRBV3-2
len: 15
d_gene: NA
CDR3nt: TGTGCCAGCAGCCAGTTGGATATTTCTGGAAACACCATATATTTT
CDR3aa: CASSQLDISGNTIYF

j_gene: TRBJ2-1
abundance: NA
v_gene: TRBV3-1/TRBV3-2
len: 12
d_gene: NA
CDR3nt: TGTGCCAGCAGTACTCGGATGAATGAGCAGTTCTTC
CDR3aa: CASSTRMNEQFF

j_gene: TRBJ1-1
abundance: NA
v_gene: TRBV19
len: 11
d_gene: NA
CDR3nt: TGTGCCAGTAGTATTTCCATTGAAGCTTTCTTT
CDR3aa: CASSISIEAFF

j_gene: TRBJ1-1
abundance: NA
v_gene: TRBV7-2
len: 17
d_gene: NA
CDR3nt: TGTGCCAGCAGCTTAGTGGGGGGTGGCAGGGGCAACACTGAAGCTTTCTTT
CDR3aa: CASSLVGGGRGNTEAFF

j_gene: TRBJ2-7
abundance: NA
v_gene: TRBV3-1/TRBV3-2
len: 11
d_gene: TRBD2
CDR3nt: TGTGCCAGCAGCCAGGGAGCGGGAGCCTACTTC
CDR3aa: CASSQGAGAYF

j_gene: TRBJ1-4
abundance: NA
v_gene: TRBV20-1
len: 11
d_gene: NA
CDR3nt: TGCAGCCCGGGGACGGATGAAAAACTGTTTTTT
CDR3aa: CSPGTDEKLFF

j_gene: TRBJ2-1
abundance: NA
v_gene: TRBV12-3/TRBV12-4
len: 13
d_gene: TRBD1
CDR3nt: TGTGCCAGCAGTCTTTCTGGGACAGATGAGCAGTTCTTC
CDR3aa: CASSLSGTDEQFF

j_gene: TRBJ2-3
abundance: NA
v_gene: TRBV24-1
len: 15
d_gene: TRBD2
CDR3nt: TGTGCCACCTCAGCCGGCGGGGGGGCAACAGATACGCAGTATTTT
CDR3aa: CATSAGGGATDTQYF

j_gene: TRBJ1-1
abundance: NA
v_gene: TRBV10-3
len: 16
d_gene: NA
CDR3nt: TGTGCCACGACGGGGGGCTATGGGGGAACGAACACTGAAGCTTTCTTT
CDR3aa: CATTGGYGGTNTEAFF

j_gene: TRBJ2-7
abundance: NA
v_gene: TRBV21-1
len: 17
d_gene: NA
CDR3nt: TGTGCCAGCAGCAAAGAAAAGTCAACGGGAGTGGGGTACGAGCAGTACTTC
CDR3aa: CASSKEKSTGVGYEQYF

j_gene: TRBJ2-1
abundance: NA
v_gene: TRBV19
len: 14
d_gene: TRBD2
CDR3nt: TGTGCCAGTAGTAGGTCTAGCGGGAATCGGGAGCAGTTCTTC
CDR3aa: CASSRSSGNREQFF

j_gene: TRBJ2-7
abundance: once
v_gene: TRBV19
len: 15
d_gene: TRBD1
CDR3nt: TGTGCCAGTAGTCCGGGACAGGGGGGTCCCTACGAGCAGTACTTC
CDR3aa: CASSPGQGGPYEQYF

j_gene: TRBJ1-1
abundance: NA
v_gene: TRBV19
len: 11
d_gene: NA
CDR3nt: TGTGCCAGTAGTTACGCCACTGAAGCTTTCTTT
CDR3aa: CASSYATEAFF

j_gene: TRBJ2-5
abundance: NA
v_gene: TRBV5-1
len: 14
d_gene: NA
CDR3nt: TGCGCCAGCAGCTTCACTAGCCACCAAGAGACCCAGTACTTC
CDR3aa: CASSFTSHQETQYF

j_gene: TRBJ2-1
abundance: few
v_gene: TRBV9
len: 12
d_gene: NA
CDR3nt: TGTGCCAGCAGCGTATCGTACAATGAGCAGTTCTTC
CDR3aa: CASSVSYNEQFF

j_gene: TRBJ1-1
abundance: NA
v_gene: TRBV2
len: 15
d_gene: NA
CDR3nt: TGTGCCAGCAGTGAGGGGGGATACAAGAACACTGAAGCTTTCTTT
CDR3aa: CASSEGGYKNTEAFF

j_gene: TRBJ1-4
abundance: NA
v_gene: TRBV15
len: 16
d_gene: TRBD1
CDR3nt: TGTGCCACCAGCAGAGAACAGGGGAGGTTTAATGAAAAACTGTTTTTT
CDR3aa: CATSREQGRFNEKLFF

j_gene: TRBJ2-1
abundance: NA
v_gene: TRBV27
len: 13
d_gene: TRBD2
CDR3nt: TGTGCCAGCAGTTTCCTCGCGGGAGACGAGCAGTTCTTC
CDR3aa: CASSFLAGDEQFF

j_gene: TRBJ1-2
abundance: NA
v_gene: TRBV19
len: 14
d_gene: NA
CDR3nt: TGTGCCAGTAGTATGGGGCAGGCTTACTATGGCTACACCTTC
CDR3aa: CASSMGQAYYGYTF

j_gene: TRBJ1-5
abundance: NA
v_gene: TRBV29-1
len: 14
d_gene: NA
CDR3nt: TGCAGCGTGAAGGGTTCAGGGGCAGGTCAGCCCCAGCATTTT
CDR3aa: CSVKGSGAGQPQHF

j_gene: TRBJ1-6
abundance: NA
v_gene: TRBV12-3/TRBV12-4
len: 12
d_gene: NA
CDR3nt: TGTGCCAGCAGTTCACCATTTTCACCCCTCCACTTT
CDR3aa: CASSSPFSPLHF

j_gene: TRBJ1-2
abundance: NA
v_gene: TRBV7-2
len: 17
d_gene: TRBD1
CDR3nt: TGTGCCAGCAGCTTAGACGGTTCGGCAGGGGGCACCTATGGCTACACCTTC
CDR3aa: CASSLDGSAGGTYGYTF

j_gene: TRBJ1-2
abundance: NA
v_gene: TRBV30
len: 14
d_gene: TRBD1
CDR3nt: TGTGCCTGGAGTACCGGGACAGGGCACTATGGCTACACCTTC
CDR3aa: CAWSTGTGHYGYTF

j_gene: TRBJ1-2
abundance: NA
v_gene: TRBV12-5
len: 14
d_gene: NA
CDR3nt: TGTGCTAGTGGTTTGGTAGGGCAGAACTATGGCTACACCTTC
CDR3aa: CASGLVGQNYGYTF

j_gene: TRBJ1-2
abundance: NA
v_gene: TRBV5-1
len: 16
d_gene: TRBD1
CDR3nt: TGCGCCAGCAGCTTAACCCCGGGACAGGGCGGAAATGGCTACACCTTC
CDR3aa: CASSLTPGQGGNGYTF

j_gene: TRBJ1-1
abundance: NA
v_gene: TRBV2
len: 13
d_gene: NA
CDR3nt: TGTGCCAGCAGGGACGACAGCTACACTGAAGCTTTCTTT
CDR3aa: CASRDDSYTEAFF

j_gene: TRBJ2-3
abundance: once
v_gene: TRBV18
len: 15
d_gene: TRBD1
CDR3nt: TGTGCCAGCTCACCTGGACAGGGACCCACAGATACGCAGTATTTT
CDR3aa: CASSPGQGPTDTQYF

j_gene: TRBJ1-3
abundance: NA
v_gene: TRBV29-1
len: 14
d_gene: NA
CDR3nt: TGCAGCGTTGAAGTTCCGATCTCTGGAAACACCATATATTTT
CDR3aa: CSVEVPISGNTIYF

j_gene: TRBJ1-6
abundance: few
v_gene: TRBV19
len: 14
d_gene: NA
CDR3nt: TGTGCCAGTAGCGGGGGGATCTCGGGGTCACCCCTCCACTTT
CDR3aa: CASSGGISGSPLHF

j_gene: TRBJ1-2
abundance: NA
v_gene: TRBV20-1
len: 11
d_gene: NA
CDR3nt: TGCAGTGCACCCGTCGACTATGGCTACACCTTC
CDR3aa: CSAPVDYGYTF

j_gene: TRBJ2-3
abundance: once
v_gene: TRBV25-1
len: 13
d_gene: NA
CDR3nt: TGTGCCAGCTTAAATATGGGCACAGATACGCAGTATTTT
CDR3aa: CASLNMGTDTQYF

j_gene: TRBJ1-2
abundance: NA
v_gene: TRBV25-1
len: 18
d_gene: NA
CDR3nt: TGTGCCAGCAGCTACCCGTGGGCAGGGCGGGCAGAAAACTATGGCTACACCTTC
CDR3aa: CASSYPWAGRAENYGYTF

j_gene: TRBJ1-3
abundance: NA
v_gene: TRBV12-5
len: 23
d_gene: NA
CDR3nt: TGTGCTAGTGGTTTGGTACGTGGTCTGAACGTGGTCGGGACGGCCGGTTCTGGAAACACCATATATTTT
CDR3aa: CASGLVRGLNVVGTAGSGNTIYF

j_gene: TRBJ1-1
abundance: NA
v_gene: TRBV2
len: 14
d_gene: NA
CDR3nt: TGTGCCAGCAGTGAACGCGGGTCAGGCACTGAAGCTTTCTTT
CDR3aa: CASSERGSGTEAFF

j_gene: TRBJ1-5
abundance: NA
v_gene: TRBV21-1
len: 12
d_gene: NA
CDR3nt: TGTGCCAGCAGCAAGAGGGACCAGCCCCAGCATTTT
CDR3aa: CASSKRDQPQHF

j_gene: TRBJ2-5
abundance: NA
v_gene: TRBV5-1
len: 18
d_gene: NA
CDR3nt: TGCGCCAGCAGCTCCCCCCCCGGCAGGCCGACAAGGGGGGAGACCCAGTACTTC
CDR3aa: CASSSPPGRPTRGETQYF

j_gene: TRBJ1-1
abundance: NA
v_gene: TRBV2
len: 15
d_gene: NA
CDR3nt: TGTGCCAGCTATGACCCACTAGCGGGCCGAACTGAAGCTTTCTTT
CDR3aa: CASYDPLAGRTEAFF

j_gene: TRBJ1-2
abundance: NA
v_gene: TRBV30
len: 11
d_gene: NA
CDR3nt: TGTGCCTGGAGTGTAGGGGGGGCCAACACCTTC
CDR3aa: CAWSVGGANTF